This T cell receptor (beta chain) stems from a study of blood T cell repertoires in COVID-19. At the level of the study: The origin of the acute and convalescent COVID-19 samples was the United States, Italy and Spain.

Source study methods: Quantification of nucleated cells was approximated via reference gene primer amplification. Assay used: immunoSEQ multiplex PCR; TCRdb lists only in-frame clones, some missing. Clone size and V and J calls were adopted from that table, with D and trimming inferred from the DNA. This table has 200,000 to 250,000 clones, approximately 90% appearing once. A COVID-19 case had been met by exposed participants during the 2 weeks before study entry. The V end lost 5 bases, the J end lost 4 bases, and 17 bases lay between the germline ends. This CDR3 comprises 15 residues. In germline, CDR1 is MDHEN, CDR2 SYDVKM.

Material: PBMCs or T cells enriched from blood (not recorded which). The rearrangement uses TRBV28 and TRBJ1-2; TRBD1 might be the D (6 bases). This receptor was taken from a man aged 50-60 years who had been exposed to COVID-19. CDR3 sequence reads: CASSRQALLVYGYTF. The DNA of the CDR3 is TGTGCCAGCAGTAGACAGGCCCTATTGGTCTATGGCTACACCTTC.